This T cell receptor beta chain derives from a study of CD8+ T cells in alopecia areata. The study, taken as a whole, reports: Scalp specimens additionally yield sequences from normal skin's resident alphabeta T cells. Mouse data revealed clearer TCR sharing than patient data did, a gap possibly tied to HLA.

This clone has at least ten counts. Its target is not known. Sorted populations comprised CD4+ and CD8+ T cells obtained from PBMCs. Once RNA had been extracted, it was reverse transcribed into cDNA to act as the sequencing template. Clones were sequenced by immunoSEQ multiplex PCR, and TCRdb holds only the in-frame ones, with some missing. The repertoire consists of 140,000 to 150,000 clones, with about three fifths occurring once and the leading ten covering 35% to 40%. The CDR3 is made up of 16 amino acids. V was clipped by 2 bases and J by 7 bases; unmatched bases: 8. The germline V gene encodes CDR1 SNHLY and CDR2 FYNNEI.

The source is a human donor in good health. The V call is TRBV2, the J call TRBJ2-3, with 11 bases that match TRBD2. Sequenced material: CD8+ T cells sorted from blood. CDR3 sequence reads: CASSEWVASGRNTQYF. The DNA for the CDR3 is TGTGCCAGCAGTGAATGGGTGGCTAGCGGGAGGAATACGCAGTATTTT.